These 25 T cell receptor beta chains share one sample of origin, sequenced in a study of T cells in Graves' hyperthyroidism and ophthalmopathy. Template material for amplifying TCR beta CDR3 regions consisted of RNA transcripts. TCR CDR3 underwent first-round RT-PCR with the HTBI primer set. TCRdb fed the multiplex PCR reads into MiXCR, producing one record per CDR3 protein. Among more than 500,000 distinct CDR3 sequences listed, about 15% were seen once. The sample taken for sequencing was blood. All receptors derive from a woman aged 40 to 50 with Graves' ophthalmopathy.

This clonotype showed up just a few times. V and J are TRBV2 and TRBJ2-5, with 8 bases fitting TRBD1. There are 13 residues in the CDR3. From germline, CDR1 is SNHLY and CDR2 FYNNEI. J gave up 9 bases and V 4 bases, and 7 bases lay outside the gene matches. The chain's CDR3 is CASSGDRPRAQYF. CDR3 DNA: TGTGCCAGCAGTGGGGACAGGCCTCGGGCCCAGTACTTC.

There are many counts of this clonotype. CDR3 bases: TGTGCCAGCAGATGGACCGGGACCAAGAACACCGGGGAGCTGTTTTTT. Translated, it gives CASRWTGTKNTGELFF. The chain has TRBV6-1 and TRBJ2-2; the D call may be TRBD1 or TRBD2 (5 bases each). The CDR3 runs 16 residues. The V end was cut by 6 bases, the J end by 1 base, with 15 bases between. Per germline, CDR1 MNHNS and CDR2 SASEGT.

This clonotype was found many times. The genes are TRBV12-3 or TRBV12-4 and TRBJ1-2; maybe TRBD1 (5 bases). Between the trimmed V and J ends, which lost 1 base and 4 bases, there was a span of 16 bases. The CDR3 runs 16 residues. The CDR3 DNA reads as TGTGCCAGCAGTTTAGGCAGGGAGACCGCCTTCTATGGCTACACCTTC. This sequence encodes CASSLGRETAFYGYTF.

This clonotype came up many times. The chain is built from TRBV28 and TRBJ2-7; 11 bases line up with TRBD2. With 2 bases clipped from V and 2 bases from J, the junction kept 11 bases outside the gene matches. This CDR3 has 18 residues. Germline V CDR1 and CDR2: MDHEN, SYDVKM. DNA for the CDR3: TGTGCCAGCAGTTTAGAATTTTTTGGGACTAGCGGAACCTACGAGCAGTACTTC. This codes for CASSLEFFGTSGTYEQYF.

This chain uses TRBV6-2 or TRBV6-3 with TRBJ2-5; the D is unclear. There are 13 residues in the CDR3. Germline V lookup: CDR1 MNHEY, CDR2 SVGEGT. V gave up 0 bases and J gave up 7 bases, with 9 bases separating them. CDR3 DNA sequence: TGTGCCAGCAGTTACTCGGGCGTCGGGACCCAGTACTTC. Protein sequence: CASSYSGVGTQYF.

The chain recombines TRBV7-2 with TRBJ2-7, with D perhaps being TRBD1 or TRBD2 (5 bases each). The germline gives CDR1 SGHTA, CDR2 FQGNSA. This CDR3 comprises 15 residues. Trimming took off 5 bases at V and 1 base at J, with 15 bases between the two ends. The CDR3 reads CASSPPGALSYEQYF. CDR3 DNA: TGTGCCAGCAGCCCACCCGGGGCGCTATCCTACGAGCAGTACTTC.

In this sample, this clonotype turned up a few times. This chain links TRBV5-1 with TRBJ1-5; D unclear. Trimming cost V 3 bases and J 6 bases, with 10 bases left between them. This CDR3 has 13 residues. Germline V gene data show CDR1 as SGHRS and CDR2 as YFSETQ. The CDR3 sequence is CASSYDGSQPQHF. The CDR3 DNA follows: TGCGCCAGCAGCTATGACGGCAGTCAGCCCCAGCATTTT. Based on the CDR3 plus reference TRBV5-1 and TRBJ1-5, the full variable domain is KAGVTQTPRYLIKTRGQQVTLSCSPISGHRSVSWYQQTPGQGLQFLFEYFSETQRNKGNFPGRFSGRQFSNSRSEMNVSTLELGDSALYLCASSYDGSQPQHFGDGTRLSIL.

This clonotype appeared many times. The J gene is TRBJ2-2, the V gene TRBV6-1; TRBD1 agrees at 8 bases. Trimming removed 5 bases from V and 6 bases from J; junction bases left unmatched: 8. CDR1 is MNHNS, CDR2 SASEGT, per germline. This CDR3 has 15 amino acids. The CDR3 coding sequence is TGTGCCAGCAGTCGACAGGGGAATTATCCCGGGGAGCTGTTTTTT. It yields the protein CASSRQGNYPGELFF.

The chain recombines TRBV6-2 or TRBV6-3 with TRBJ1-1, with D uncertain. The CDR3 is 13 residues long. Trimming took off 8 bases at V and 0 bases at J, with 10 bases between the two ends. The germline V gene encodes CDR1 MNHEY and CDR2 SVGEGT. The CDR3 region has the DNA TGTGCCAGCCATGGACTAATGAACACTGAAGCTTTCTTT. Protein: CASHGLMNTEAFF.

This clonotype has a handful of counts. This sequence joins TRBV5-1 and TRBJ2-7; the D gene is possibly TRBD2 (5 bases). This CDR3 is built from 15 residues. The V and J ends lost 4 bases and 0 bases respectively, with 14 bases between them. The germline CDR1 and CDR2 sequences are SGHRS and YFSETQ. The CDR3 sequence is CASSDPGRDSYEQYF. Here the CDR3 DNA reads TGCGCCAGCAGCGACCCCGGACGGGACTCCTACGAGCAGTACTTC.

The gene calls are TRBV28 and TRBJ2-3, with D uncertain. CDR1 and CDR2 (germline): MDHEN, SYDVKM. V was shortened by 6 bases and J by 0 bases, with 10 bases between the two germline ends. The CDR3 is made up of 14 amino acids. CDR3 residues: CASSPQISTDTQYF. In nucleotides, the CDR3 is TGTGCCAGCAGCCCTCAAATAAGCACAGATACGCAGTATTTT.

The chain employs TRBV11-3 and TRBJ2-2; maybe TRBD2 (5 bases). This CDR3 contains 15 residues. Germline loops: CDR1 SGHNT, CDR2 YENEEA. V was clipped by 3 bases and J by 6 bases, with 14 bases between them. CDR3 nucleotide sequence: TGTGCCAGCAGCTTTAGTCGGGGTTTCGCCGGGGAGCTGTTTTTT. As protein: CASSFSRGFAGELFF.

This clonotype showed up many times. This chain joins TRBV20-1 and TRBJ1-2; D is undetermined. The CDR3 runs 11 residues. Per the germline V gene, CDR1 is DFQATT and CDR2 is SNEGSKA (reference sequence). The V end was cut by 0 bases, the J end by 8 bases, with 7 bases between. The CDR3 sequence is CSAREGSGYTF. Written as DNA, the CDR3 is TGCAGTGCTAGAGAAGGGTCAGGCTACACCTTC.

The gene calls are TRBV4-2 and TRBJ2-7, with 7 positions matching TRBD2. This CDR3 comprises 15 residues. V dropped 6 bases and J dropped 2; count of bases not matched to a gene: 10. Germline values: CDR1 LGHNA, CDR2 YNFKEQ. CDR3 bases: TGTGCCAGCAGACCCACTAGCGCCAACCCCTACGAGCAGTACTTC. Protein sequence: CASRPTSANPYEQYF.

The table lists this clonotype with a few counts. This chain joins TRBV5-1 and TRBJ1-1, with D hard to call. The V and J ends lost 2 bases and 4 bases respectively, with 15 bases between them. Germline V lookup: CDR1 SGHRS, CDR2 YFSETQ. CDR3 length: 15 amino acids. CDR3 bases: TGCGCCAGCAGCTTAGCCGGCCCAGGAGCCACTGAAGCTTTCTTT. Translating it yields CASSLAGPGATEAFF.

This chain links TRBV6-1 with TRBJ2-2; possible D gene TRBD2, 7 bases. The CDR3 runs to 18 residues. V was pared by 7 bases and J by 4 bases, with 25 bases between. Germline lookup yields CDR1 MNHNS and CDR2 SASEGT. CDR3 protein: CASTEGRGRLILTGELFF. For the CDR3, the DNA is TGTGCCAGCACCGAAGGGCGGGGGCGACTGATCCTCACCGGGGAGCTGTTTTTT.

This clonotype has a single count. The chain carries TRBV20-1 and TRBJ2-7, with D possibly called TRBD1 or TRBD2 (6 bases each). CDR1 and CDR2 from the germline V gene are DFQATT and SNEGSKA (reference sequence). V lost 0 bases and J lost 3, with 12 bases in between. The CDR3 consists of 14 residues. The CDR3 DNA is TGCAGTGCTAGAGATTTGGGGGGCGGCTACGAGCAGTACTTC. Its translation: CSARDLGGGYEQYF.

This clonotype occurred many times. The chain joins TRBV30 to TRBJ2-7; 7 nucleotides agree with TRBD1. Germline-derived CDR1 and CDR2 are GTSNPN and SVGIG (reference sequence). The CDR3 contains 16 residues. V trimming: 1 base; J trimming: 1 base; junction bases outside the gene matches: 10. CDR3 protein: CAWSDSRDSMSYEQYF. The CDR3 DNA is TGTGCCTGGAGTGACTCCCGGGACAGCATGTCCTACGAGCAGTACTTC.

The J gene is TRBJ2-2, the V gene TRBV5-1; possibly TRBD2 for D (6 bases). The germline V gene encodes CDR1 SGHRS and CDR2 YFSETQ. Between the trimmed V and J ends, which lost 0 bases and 1 base, there was a span of 10 bases. This CDR3 region has 16 residues. For the CDR3, the DNA is TGCGCCAGCAGCTTGGCGATAGCGGAGAACACCGGGGAGCTGTTTTTT. It encodes CASSLAIAENTGELFF.

This chain links TRBV6-2 or TRBV6-3 with TRBJ2-7; possible D gene TRBD1, 5 bases. CDR1 is MNHEY, CDR2 SVGEGT, per germline. V was trimmed by 9 bases and J by 2 bases, leaving 14 bases between them. This CDR3 comprises 13 residues. The chain's CDR3 is CASTGNPTYEQYF. The CDR3, as DNA: TGTGCCAGTACAGGAAACCCTACCTACGAGCAGTACTTC.

This clonotype showed up many times. The J gene is TRBJ2-7, the V gene TRBV29-1, with 8 bases matching TRBD1. Germline-derived CDR1 and CDR2 are SQVTM and ANQGSEA. Unmatched junction bases numbered 10, after V lost 6 bases and J lost 6 bases. The CDR3 runs to 13 residues. Here the CDR3 reads CSVRGQGEGEQYF. Written as DNA, the CDR3 is TGCAGCGTACGAGGACAGGGAGAGGGCGAGCAGTACTTC.

This chain links TRBV19 with TRBJ2-7, with a possible D match to TRBD2 (5 bases). CDR3 length: 14 amino acids. Germline CDR1 is LNHDA and CDR2 is SQIVND (reference sequence). Trimming left V 3 bases short and J 3 bases short, with 12 bases between. The CDR3 protein is CASSMGYRDYEQYF. As DNA, the CDR3 is TGTGCCAGTAGTATGGGGTACCGGGACTACGAGCAGTACTTC.

Ten or more counts support this clonotype. This chain connects TRBV7-2 to TRBJ2-7; D remains ambiguous. The CDR3 is 13 residues long. From germline, CDR1 is SGHTA and CDR2 FQGNSA. Deletions cut 4 bases from V and 9 bases from J, with 16 bases between. The CDR3 DNA reads as TGTGCCAGCAGCTCGACGTACTACGAAGGGCAGTACTTC. Its protein product is CASSSTYYEGQYF.

The V gene is TRBV27, the J gene TRBJ1-5; D is unclear. The CDR3 has 16 residues. V gave up 2 bases and J gave up 2 bases, with 13 bases separating them. Germline-derived CDR1 and CDR2 are MNHEY and SMNVEV (reference sequence). The CDR3 here is CASSLLSLAGNQPQHF. For the CDR3, the DNA is TGTGCCAGCAGTTTACTCAGCCTTGCGGGCAATCAGCCCCAGCATTTT.

This clonotype was seen many times. With a much larger clone just one base away, this may be a read error. V gene TRBV7-2 combines with J gene TRBJ2-5, with a possible D match to TRBD2 (6 bases). The CDR3 runs 14 residues. Per the germline V gene, CDR1 is SGHTA and CDR2 is FQGNSA. The CDR3 coding sequence is TGTGCCAGCAGCTTGGACGGGAGCGTGGAGACCCAGTGCTTC. The encoded protein is CASSLDGSVETQCF.